This TCR beta chain is from a study of blood T cell repertoires in COVID-19. Overall study context: From T cells, B-cell-depleted T cells, or PBMCs came the material, which was cDNA or gDNA.

The table came from immunoSEQ multiplex PCR; TCRdb's copy has only in-frame clones and leaves some out. The sample lists 71,000 or so clones, about four fifths occurring once. CDR1 and CDR2 (germline): SGHTA, FQGNSA. This CDR3 is 18 amino acids long. Germline trimming cut 1 base from V and 1 base from J; bases unmatched to any gene: 6. Sequenced input: peripheral blood. The rearrangement joins TRBV7-2 to TRBJ2-6, with TRBD1 identical over 8 bases. The receptor comes from a man between 65 and 79 years old with acute or convalescent COVID-19. CDR3 sequence reads: CASSLGGTGFSGANVLTF. CDR3 nucleotides: TGTGCCAGCAGCTTAGGAGGGACAGGATTTTCTGGGGCCAACGTCCTGACTTTC.